The rows below give T cell receptor beta chains drawn from one sample of a study of cytomegalovirus exposure and HLA in healthy donors. Repertoires were generated with immunoSEQ multiplex PCR, while TCRdb's copy carries only in-frame clones and drops some. The data hold more than 65,000 clones, with 82% observed a single time. The sequenced sample consisted of PBMCs. The receptor source for this set is a man aged 18 to 29 in good health and CMV-seronegative. Each CDR3 is given with its conserved first and last residue.

j_call: TRBJ2-7; v_call: TRBV13; cdr3_aa: CASSLGREEEQYF
j_call: TRBJ2-3; v_call: TRBV7-6; cdr3_aa: CASSSWTGGTDTQYF
j_call: TRBJ1-1; v_call: TRBV4-3; cdr3_aa: CASSQVGVIGTLLTEAFF
j_call: TRBJ2-7; v_call: TRBV7-2; cdr3_aa: CASSFSRVGPEQYF
j_call: TRBJ2-2; v_call: TRBV4-1; cdr3_aa: CASSPGGTSTTGELFF
j_call: TRBJ1-1; v_call: TRBV4-2; cdr3_aa: CASSQAPPGGTEAFF
j_call: NA; v_call: TRBV7-3; cdr3_aa: CASSTGFGYEQYF
j_call: TRBJ2-7; v_call: TRBV6-6; cdr3_aa: CASSPVSGGSYEQYF
j_call: TRBJ2-3; v_call: TRBV5-8; cdr3_aa: CASSFWVRAAGRRQYF
j_call: TRBJ2-7; v_call: TRBV5-1; cdr3_aa: CASSSTGGPAYEQYF
j_call: TRBJ2-1; v_call: TRBV6-5; cdr3_aa: CASRKERGNNEQFF
j_call: TRBJ2-1; v_call: TRBV30; cdr3_aa: CAWKPTGDEQLF
j_call: TRBJ2-1; v_call: TRBV5-1; cdr3_aa: CASSLVPRLAGGRDEQFF
j_call: TRBJ2-7; v_call: TRBV25-1; cdr3_aa: CASSDSSYEQYF
j_call: TRBJ2-2; v_call: TRBV18; cdr3_aa: CASSPILTANTGELFF
j_call: TRBJ1-5; v_call: TRBV7-3; cdr3_aa: CASSQGENQPQHF
j_call: TRBJ2-1; v_call: TRBV19; cdr3_aa: CASSILYNEQFF
j_call: TRBJ2-5; v_call: TRBV6-5; cdr3_aa: CASSEVGGQYF
j_call: TRBJ2-2; v_call: TRBV11-3; cdr3_aa: CASSQDNANTGELFF
j_call: TRBJ1-2; v_call: TRBV6-6; cdr3_aa: CASSSADGRGYGYTF
j_call: TRBJ1-3; v_call: TRBV7-6; cdr3_aa: CASSLQTPGQGFSSGNTIYF
j_call: TRBJ1-5; v_call: TRBV7-2; cdr3_aa: CASSLVGSQGHQPQHF
j_call: TRBJ1-4; v_call: TRBV29-1; cdr3_aa: CSVEDPGEKLFF
j_call: TRBJ1-4; v_call: TRBV10-3; cdr3_aa: CAAGDEKLFF
j_call: TRBJ2-1; v_call: TRBV29-1; cdr3_aa: CSVEDGSSGVIDEQFF
j_call: TRBJ2-3; v_call: TRBV18; cdr3_aa: CASSLAGATGDTQYF
j_call: TRBJ2-1; v_call: TRBV27; cdr3_aa: CASSPRGVVYNEQFF
j_call: TRBJ1-1; v_call: TRBV30; cdr3_aa: CAWSIRRGWGTEAFF
j_call: TRBJ2-7; v_call: TRBV11-1; cdr3_aa: CASSLRDAYSYEQYF